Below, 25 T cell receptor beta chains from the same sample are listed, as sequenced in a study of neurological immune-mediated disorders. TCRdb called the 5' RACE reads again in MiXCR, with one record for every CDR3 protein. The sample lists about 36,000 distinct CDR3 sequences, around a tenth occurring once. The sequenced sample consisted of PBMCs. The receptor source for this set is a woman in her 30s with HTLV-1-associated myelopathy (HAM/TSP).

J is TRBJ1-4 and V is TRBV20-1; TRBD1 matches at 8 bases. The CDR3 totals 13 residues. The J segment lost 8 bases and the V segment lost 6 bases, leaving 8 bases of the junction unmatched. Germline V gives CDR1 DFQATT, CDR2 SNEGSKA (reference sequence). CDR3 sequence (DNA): TGCAGTGCCGTGACAGGGGTGGACGAAAAACTGTTTTTT. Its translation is CSAVTGVDEKLFF.

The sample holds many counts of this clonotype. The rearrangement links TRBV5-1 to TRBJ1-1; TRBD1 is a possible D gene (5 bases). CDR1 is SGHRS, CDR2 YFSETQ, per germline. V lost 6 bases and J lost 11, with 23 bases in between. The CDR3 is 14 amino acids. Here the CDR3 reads CASTTGLELGWAFF. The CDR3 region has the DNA TGCGCCAGCACTACGGGGCTCGAACTAGGGTGGGCTTTCTTT.

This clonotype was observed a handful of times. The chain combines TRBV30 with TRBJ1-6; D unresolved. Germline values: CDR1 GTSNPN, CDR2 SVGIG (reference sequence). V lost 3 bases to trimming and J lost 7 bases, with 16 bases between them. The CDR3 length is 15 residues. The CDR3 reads CAWRAAGPSNSPLHF. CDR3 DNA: TGTGCCTGGAGGGCGGCCGGGCCCTCCAATTCACCCCTCCACTTT.

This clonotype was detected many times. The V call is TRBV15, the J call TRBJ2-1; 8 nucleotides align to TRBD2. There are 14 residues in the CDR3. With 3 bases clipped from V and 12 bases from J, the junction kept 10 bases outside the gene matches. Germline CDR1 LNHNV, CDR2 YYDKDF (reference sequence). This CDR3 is CATSSAARAGGQFF. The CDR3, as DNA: TGTGCCACCAGCAGCGCGGCTCGCGCGGGAGGGCAGTTCTTC.

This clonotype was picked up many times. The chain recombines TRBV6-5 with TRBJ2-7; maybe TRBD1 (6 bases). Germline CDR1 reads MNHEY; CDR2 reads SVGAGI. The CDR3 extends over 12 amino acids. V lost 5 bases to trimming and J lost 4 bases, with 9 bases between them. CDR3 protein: CASSTTGYEQYF. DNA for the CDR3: TGTGCCAGCAGTACGACAGGTTACGAGCAGTACTTC.

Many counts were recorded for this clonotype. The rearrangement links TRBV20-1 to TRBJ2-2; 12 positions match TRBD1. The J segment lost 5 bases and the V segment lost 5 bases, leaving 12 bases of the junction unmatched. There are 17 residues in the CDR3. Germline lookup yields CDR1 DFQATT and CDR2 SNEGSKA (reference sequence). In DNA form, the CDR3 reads TGCAGTGCTTTCAACCCCGGGACAGGGGGCCCAACCGGGGAGCTGTTTTTT. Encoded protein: CSAFNPGTGGPTGELFF.

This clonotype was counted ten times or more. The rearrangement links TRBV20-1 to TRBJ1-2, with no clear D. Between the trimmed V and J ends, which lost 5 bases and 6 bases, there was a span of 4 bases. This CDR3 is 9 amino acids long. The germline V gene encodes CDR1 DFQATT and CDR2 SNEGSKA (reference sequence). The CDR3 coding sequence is TGCAGTGCTCCTGATGGCTACACCTTC. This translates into CSAPDGYTF.

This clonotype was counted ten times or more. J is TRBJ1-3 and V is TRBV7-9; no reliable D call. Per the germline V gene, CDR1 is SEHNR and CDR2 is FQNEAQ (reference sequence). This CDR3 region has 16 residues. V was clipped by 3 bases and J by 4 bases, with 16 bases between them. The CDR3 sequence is CASSFTRGGIGNTIYF. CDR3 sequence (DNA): TGTGCCAGCAGCTTCACGCGGGGAGGGATAGGAAACACCATATATTTT.

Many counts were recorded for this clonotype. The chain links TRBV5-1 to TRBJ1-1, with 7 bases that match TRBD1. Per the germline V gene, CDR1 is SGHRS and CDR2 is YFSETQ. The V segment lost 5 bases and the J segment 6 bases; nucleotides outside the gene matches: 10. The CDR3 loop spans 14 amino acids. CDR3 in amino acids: CASRPGGSNAEAFF. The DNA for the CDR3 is TGCGCCAGCAGGCCAGGGGGATCCAACGCTGAAGCTTTCTTT. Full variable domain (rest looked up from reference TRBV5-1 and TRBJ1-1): KAGVTQTPRYLIKTRGQQVTLSCSPISGHRSVSWYQQTPGQGLQFLFEYFSETQRNKGNFPGRFSGRQFSNSRSEMNVSTLELGDSALYLCASRPGGSNAEAFFGQGTRLTVV.

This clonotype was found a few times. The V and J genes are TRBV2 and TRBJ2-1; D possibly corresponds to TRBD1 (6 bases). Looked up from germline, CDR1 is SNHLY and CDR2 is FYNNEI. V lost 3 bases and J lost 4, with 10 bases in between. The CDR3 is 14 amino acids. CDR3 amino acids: CASSEDRIYNEQFF. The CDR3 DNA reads TGTGCCAGCAGTGAGGACAGAATTTACAATGAGCAGTTCTTC.

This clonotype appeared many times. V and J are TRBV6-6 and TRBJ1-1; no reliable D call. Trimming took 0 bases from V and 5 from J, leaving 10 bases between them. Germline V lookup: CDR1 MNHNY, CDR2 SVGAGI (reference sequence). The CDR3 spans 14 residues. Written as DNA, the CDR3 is TGTGCCAGCAGTTACTCGAAACAGAGGACTGAAGCTTTCTTT. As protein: CASSYSKQRTEAFF.

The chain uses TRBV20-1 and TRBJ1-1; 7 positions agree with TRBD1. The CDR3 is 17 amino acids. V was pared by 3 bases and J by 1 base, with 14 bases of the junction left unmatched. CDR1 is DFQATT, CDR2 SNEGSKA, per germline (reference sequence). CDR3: CSARDLGGGGTNTEAFF. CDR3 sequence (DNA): TGCAGTGCTAGGGACTTAGGGGGCGGGGGGACGAACACTGAAGCTTTCTTT.

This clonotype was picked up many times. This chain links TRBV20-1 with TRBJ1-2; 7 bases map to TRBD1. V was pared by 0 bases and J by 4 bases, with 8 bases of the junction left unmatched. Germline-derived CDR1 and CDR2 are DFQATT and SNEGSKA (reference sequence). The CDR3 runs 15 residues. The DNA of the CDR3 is TGCAGTGCTAGAGACCCGCGGGGACAGACCTATGGCTACACCTTC. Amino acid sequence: CSARDPRGQTYGYTF.

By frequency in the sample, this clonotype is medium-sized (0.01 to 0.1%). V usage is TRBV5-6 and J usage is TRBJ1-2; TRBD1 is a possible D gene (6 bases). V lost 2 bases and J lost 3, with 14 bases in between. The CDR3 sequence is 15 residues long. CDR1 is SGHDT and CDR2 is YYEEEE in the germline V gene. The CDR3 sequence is CASSFGGGEDYGYTF. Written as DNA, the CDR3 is TGTGCCAGCAGCTTCGGAGGGGGGGAGGACTATGGCTACACCTTC.

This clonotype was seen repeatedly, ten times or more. In DNA, the CDR3 is TGCGCCAGCAGCCGGGGAACCGGGGAGCTGTTTTTT. Protein product: CASSRGTGELFF. V is TRBV4-1 and J is TRBJ2-2; D is unclear. This CDR3 region has 12 residues. Looked up from germline, CDR1 is MGHRA and CDR2 is YSYEKL. Trimming cost V 4 bases and J 5 bases, with 5 bases left between them.

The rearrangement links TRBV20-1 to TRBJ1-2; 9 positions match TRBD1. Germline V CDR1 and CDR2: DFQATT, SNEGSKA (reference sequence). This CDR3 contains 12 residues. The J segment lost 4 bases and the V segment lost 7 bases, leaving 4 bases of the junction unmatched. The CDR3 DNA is TGCAGTGGGGCGACAGGGGGCTATGGCTACACCTTC. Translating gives CSGATGGYGYTF.

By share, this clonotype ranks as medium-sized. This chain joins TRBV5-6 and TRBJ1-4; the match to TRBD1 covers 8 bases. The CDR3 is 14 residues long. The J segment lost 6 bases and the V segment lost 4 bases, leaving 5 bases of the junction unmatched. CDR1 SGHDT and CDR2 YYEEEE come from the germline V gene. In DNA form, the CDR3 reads TGTGCCAGCAGCCGAAAACAGGGGGATGAAAAACTGTTTTTT. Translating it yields CASSRKQGDEKLFF.

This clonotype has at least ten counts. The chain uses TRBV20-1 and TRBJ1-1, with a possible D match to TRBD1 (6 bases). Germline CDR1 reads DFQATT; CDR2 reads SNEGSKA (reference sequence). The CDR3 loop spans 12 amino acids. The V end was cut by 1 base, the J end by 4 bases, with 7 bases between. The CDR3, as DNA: TGCAGTGCTAGAGGGGGGGCCACTGAAGCTTTCTTT. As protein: CSARGGATEAFF.

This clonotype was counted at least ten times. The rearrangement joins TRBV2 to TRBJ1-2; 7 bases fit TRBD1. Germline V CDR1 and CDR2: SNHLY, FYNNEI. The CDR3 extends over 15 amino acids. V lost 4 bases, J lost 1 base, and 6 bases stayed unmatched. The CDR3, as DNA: TGTGCCAGCAGTGGCGACAGGGAGGATAACTATGGCTACACCTTC. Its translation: CASSGDREDNYGYTF.

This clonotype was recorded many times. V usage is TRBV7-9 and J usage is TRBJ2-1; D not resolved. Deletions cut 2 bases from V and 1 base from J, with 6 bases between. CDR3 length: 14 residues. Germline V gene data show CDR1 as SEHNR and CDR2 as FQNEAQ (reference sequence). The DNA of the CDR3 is TGTGCCAGCAGCTTACAACAATCCTACAATGAGCAGTTCTTC. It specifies CASSLQQSYNEQFF.

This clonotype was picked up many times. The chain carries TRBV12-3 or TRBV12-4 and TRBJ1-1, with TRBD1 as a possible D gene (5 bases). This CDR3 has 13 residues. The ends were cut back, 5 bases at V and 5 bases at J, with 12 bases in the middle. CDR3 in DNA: TGTGCCAGCAGTCGACAGTCTGAGACTGAAGCTTTCTTT. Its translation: CASSRQSETEAFF.

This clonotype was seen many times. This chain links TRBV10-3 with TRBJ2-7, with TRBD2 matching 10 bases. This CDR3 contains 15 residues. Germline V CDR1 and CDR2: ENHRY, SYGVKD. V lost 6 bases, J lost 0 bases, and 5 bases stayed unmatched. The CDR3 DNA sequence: TGTGCCATCAGCAGCGGGGGGGCAGGCTCCTACGAGCAGTACTTC. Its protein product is CAISSGGAGSYEQYF.

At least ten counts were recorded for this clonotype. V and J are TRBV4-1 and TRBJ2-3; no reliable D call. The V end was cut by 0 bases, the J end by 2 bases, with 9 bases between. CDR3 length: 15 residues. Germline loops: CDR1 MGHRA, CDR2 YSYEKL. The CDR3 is CASSQDLATTDTQYF. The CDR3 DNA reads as TGCGCCAGCAGCCAAGATTTAGCAACCACAGATACGCAGTATTTT.

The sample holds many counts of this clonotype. DNA for the CDR3: TGCAGTGCTAGAGAAAGGGGGCGCGGGGGCTACACCTTC. As protein: CSARERGRGGYTF. The chain links TRBV20-1 to TRBJ1-2, with TRBD1 matching 7 bases. V lost 0 bases to trimming and J lost 8 bases; unmatched junction nucleotides: 6. This CDR3 is built from 13 residues. CDR1 is DFQATT, CDR2 SNEGSKA, per germline (reference sequence).

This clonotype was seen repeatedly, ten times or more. CDR3 residues: CASILEHSANTEAFF. For the CDR3, the DNA is TGTGCCAGCATACTGGAACACTCGGCGAACACTGAAGCTTTCTTT. The J gene is TRBJ1-1, the V gene TRBV2; D is uncertain. V shed 7 bases and J shed 1 base, with 16 bases lying between them. CDR1 SNHLY and CDR2 FYNNEI come from the germline V gene. The CDR3 totals 15 residues.